Sequencing of this T cell receptor (beta chain) was carried out in a study of blood T cell repertoires in COVID-19. Study in general: COVID-19 samples, acute and convalescent, were from the United States, Italy and Spain. PBMCs, B-cell-depleted T cells, or T cells were the source of the cDNA or gDNA that made up the material.

Per the original data handling: Quantification of nucleated cells was approximated via reference gene primer amplification. TCRdb's table, derived via immunoSEQ multiplex PCR, lists solely in-frame clones and lacks some. V, J and clone size are taken as reported in that table, and D and trimming were inferred from the DNA itself. This sample has roughly 100,000 clones, with 84% found just once. By sample fraction, this clone is medium-sized (0.01 to 0.1%). The clonotype was recovered from a man aged 35 to 55 with active or convalescent COVID-19. The sequenced sample consisted of peripheral blood.

The CDR3 reads CASSYLLNTGELFF. The CDR3, as DNA: TGTGCCAGCAGTTACCTTCTGAACACCGGGGAGCTGTTTTTT. The genes are TRBV6-2 or TRBV6-3 and TRBJ2-2, with D hard to call. The CDR3 totals 14 residues. V was clipped by 2 bases and J by 1 base, with 5 bases between them. Germline V lookup: CDR1 MNHEY, CDR2 SVGEGT.